These 7 T cell receptor beta chains were sequenced from one sample in a study of molecular identifiers for immune sequencing clone quantification. TCRdb fed the PCR reads into MiXCR, producing one record per CDR3 protein. The sample consists of 75,000 to 95,000 distinct CDR3 sequences, approximately 23% of them appearing once. The sequenced sample consisted of naive CD8+ T cells from blood, with Jurkat cell RNA spiked in. Subset reported: FACS-sorted CD8+CD4-CCR7+CD45RA+ naive T cells. Receptors originate from a human donor in good health. Some libraries in this study had Jurkat cell RNA spiked in.

This clonotype was observed at least ten times. V and J are TRBV7-3 and TRBJ2-5, with 11 bases that match TRBD1. This CDR3 has 16 residues. The germline V gene has CDR1 SGHTA and CDR2 FQGTGA. The V and J ends lost 4 bases and 4 bases, in that order; junction bases with no gene match: 8. In DNA, the CDR3 is TGTGCCAGCAGCTCGACCGGGACAGGGGGTGTAGAGACCCAGTACTTC. Translated, it gives CASSSTGTGGVETQYF.

The chain carries TRBV29-1 and TRBJ2-7, with unresolved D. The length of the CDR3 is 15 residues. Trimming took 6 bases from V and 5 from J, leaving 23 bases between them. Germline V gene sequence: CDR1 SQVTM, CDR2 ANQGSEA. CDR3 bases: TGCAGCGTAGCGAGTGTTACAGTGATTCCTGACGAGCAGTACTTC. It codes for CSVASVTVIPDEQYF.

This clonotype was seen more than once but under ten times. The chain couples TRBV5-1 to TRBJ2-1; 8 nucleotides agree with TRBD1. V was pared by 3 bases and J by 0 bases, with 11 bases of the junction left unmatched. The CDR3 extends over 18 amino acids. Germline assignment: CDR1 SGHRS and CDR2 YFSETQ. This chain's CDR3 is CASSSETRQGSSYNEQFF. The CDR3 DNA sequence: TGCGCCAGCAGCTCGGAGACCAGACAGGGGAGCTCCTACAATGAGCAGTTCTTC.

This clonotype was picked up a small number of times. The rearrangement uses TRBV21-1 and TRBJ2-4; TRBD1 reflects the table's D call only, with no check against the DNA. TRBV21-1 is a listed pseudogene. CDR3 length equals 16 residues. For the CDR3, the DNA is TGTGCCAGCAGCAGGGGACAGAAGCTAGCCAAAAACATTCAGTACTTC. Translating gives CASSRGQKLAKNIQYF.

To note about this clonotype: One end of the junction varies from germline; a read error may be responsible. The J gene is TRBJ2-7, the V gene TRBV5-1; D tentatively fits TRBD1 or TRBD2 (6 bases each). CDR1 is SGHRS, CDR2 YFSETQ, per germline. This CDR3 comprises 13 residues. The CDR3 nucleotides read TGCGCCAGCAGCTTGGAGGGGGGTTACGAGCAGTCCTTC. This sequence encodes CASSLEGGYEQSF.

This clonotype was recorded a few times. The chain joins TRBV28 to TRBJ2-5, with D perhaps TRBD1 (5 bases). V was pared by 2 bases and J by 5 bases, with 12 bases between. This CDR3 region has 14 residues. CDR1 is MDHEN, CDR2 SYDVKM, per germline. As DNA, the CDR3 is TGTGCCAGCAGTTTAATTCAGGGTGGGGAGACCCAGTACTTC. Translation gives CASSLIQGGETQYF.

A remark on this clonotype: Sequence at one end of the junction differs from germline and may be a read error. This chain connects TRBV20-1 to TRBJ2-7; D is ambiguous. There are 16 residues in the CDR3. Germline loops: CDR1 DFQATT, CDR2 SNEGSKA (reference sequence). The CDR3: CSARPQYTYNSYEEYF. The DNA of the CDR3 is TGCAGTGCTAGACCTCAATATACCTACAACTCCTACGAGGAGTACTTC.